What follows are 32 T cell receptor beta chains derived from one specimen sequenced in a study of T-cell reconstitution after alpha-beta-depleted transplantation in children. Unique molecular identifiers were incorporated during preparation of the TCRbeta library. TCRdb reprocessed the PCR reads via MiXCR and lists one record per CDR3 protein. Here the sample spans about 610,000 distinct CDR3 sequences, roughly a tenth being singletons. The source material was PBMCs from the stem cell graft donor, sampled from the stem cell graft. The receptor source for this set is a human donor who donated a stem cell graft to a child with acute myeloid leukemia.

This clonotype was recorded at least ten times. The V call is TRBV7-8, the J call TRBJ2-3; TRBD2 matches at 9 bases. The CDR3 sequence is 15 residues long. Germline V CDR1 and CDR2: SGHVS, FQNEAQ. With V trimmed by 2 bases and J by 2 bases, 2 bases remained unmatched. The CDR3 loop is CASSLKREATDTQYF. The CDR3 bases are TGTGCCAGCAGCTTAAAGCGGGAGGCCACAGATACGCAGTATTTT.

In this sample, this clonotype turned up many times. CDR3 coding DNA: TGTGCCACCAGCAGAGAACAGGGGGCTAACTATGGCTACACCTTC. Its translation: CATSREQGANYGYTF. This chain links TRBV15 with TRBJ1-2; 8 bases map to TRBD1. With 0 bases clipped from V and 0 bases from J, the junction kept 0 bases outside the gene matches. Germline CDR1 is LNHNV and CDR2 is YYDKDF (reference sequence). This CDR3 has 15 amino acids.

This clonotype was detected only a few times. The genes are TRBV18 and TRBJ2-1; 15 bases are shared with TRBD2. V was pared by 6 bases and J by 4 bases, with 10 bases of the junction left unmatched. This CDR3 has 18 amino acids. Germline CDR1 is KGHSH and CDR2 is LQKENI. The CDR3 region is CASSLGLAGGNSYNEQFF. The CDR3 DNA reads TGTGCCAGCTCCCTCGGACTAGCGGGAGGGAATTCTTACAATGAGCAGTTCTTC.

This chain uses TRBV29-1 with TRBJ1-2; weak D call: TRBD1 (6 bases). The CDR3 contains 11 residues. Looked up from germline, CDR1 is SQVTM and CDR2 is ANQGSEA. In nucleotides, the CDR3 is TGCATCGGTTCGGGGGCCGATGGCTACACCTTC. Its translation is CIGSGADGYTF.

This clonotype occurred a few times. This chain uses TRBV12-3 or TRBV12-4 with TRBJ2-3; D is tentatively TRBD1 or TRBD2 (5 bases each). The CDR3 runs to 15 residues. V lost 0 bases and J lost 3, with 10 bases in between. The CDR3 spells CASSLARGRTDTQYF. The CDR3 region has the DNA TGTGCCAGCAGTTTAGCGAGGGGACGGACAGATACGCAGTATTTT.

With regard to this clonotype: A much larger clone sits a single nucleotide away, making a read error possible. The conserved final phenylalanine or tryptophan is absent from the CDR3, which likely points to a read error. The chain combines TRBV29-1 with TRBJ2-2; 7 bases line up with TRBD1. This CDR3 has 14 residues. With 7 bases clipped from V and 0 bases from J, the junction kept 5 bases outside the gene matches. The germline gives CDR1 SQVTM, CDR2 ANQGSEA. This CDR3 is CSAAGGPNTGELFS. CDR3 DNA sequence: TGCAGCGCCGCAGGGGGACCGAACACCGGGGAGCTGTTTTCT.

In DNA, the CDR3 is TGTGCCAGCATCTCCGGGACAGGTCGCAATCAGCCCCAGCATTTT. It translates to CASISGTGRNQPQHF. The chain combines TRBV6-1 with TRBJ1-5; TRBD1 aligns across 8 bases. Germline V gene lookup returns CDR1 MNHNS and CDR2 SASEGT. Trimming at V came to 7 bases and at J to 2 bases, leaving 7 bases not matched to a gene. The CDR3 runs 15 residues.

A few counts support this clonotype. The chain recombines TRBV29-1 with TRBJ2-1, with a possible D match to TRBD2 (5 bases). Germline V gene lookup returns CDR1 SQVTM and CDR2 ANQGSEA. This CDR3 has 13 amino acids. The V end lost 3 bases, the J end lost 6 bases, and 12 bases lay between the germline ends. CDR3 protein: CSVDSEMGNEQFF. CDR3 in DNA: TGCAGCGTTGATAGCGAAATGGGCAATGAGCAGTTCTTC.

This clonotype was picked up many times. The CDR3, as DNA: TGCAGCGTTGAAAAAGACACCGAAAACATTCAGTACTTC. Translating gives CSVEKDTENIQYF. The genes are TRBV29-1 and TRBJ2-4, with no clear D. The germline V gene encodes CDR1 SQVTM and CDR2 ANQGSEA. The CDR3 runs to 13 residues. V was shortened by 2 bases and J by 5 bases, with 10 bases between the two germline ends.

This clonotype was detected ten times or more. The chain joins TRBV29-1 to TRBJ2-1; TRBD1 matches 7 bases. V was pared by 2 bases and J by 7 bases, with 11 bases of the junction left unmatched. CDR1 SQVTM and CDR2 ANQGSEA come from the germline V gene. The length of the CDR3 is 15 residues. The CDR3 DNA sequence: TGCAGCGTTGAAAGGGCAGGGGGATTGGTAAATGAGCAGTTCTTC. This codes for CSVERAGGLVNEQFF.

The rearrangement joins TRBV14 to TRBJ2-7; D unresolved. Germline CDR1 is SGHDN and CDR2 is FVKESK. The CDR3 sequence is 16 residues long. Trimming took off 2 bases at V and 0 bases at J, with 14 bases between the two ends. The DNA of the CDR3 is TGTGCCAGCAGCCAATCGGCTGCGTTCATCTCCTACGAGCAGTACTTC. Translated, it gives CASSQSAAFISYEQYF.

CDR3 DNA sequence: TGTGCCACCAGTGATCGGACAGCAAGGCAGCATTTT. It is translated as CATSDRTARQHF. The V call is TRBV24-1, the J call TRBJ1-5, with D maybe TRBD1 (6 bases). The CDR3 contains 12 residues. V was pared by 3 bases and J by 13 bases, with 12 bases between. CDR1 KGHDR and CDR2 SFDVKD come from the germline V gene.

This clonotype was detected a few times. The rearrangement uses TRBV9 and TRBJ1-6; D remains unclear. The germline V gene encodes CDR1 SGDLS and CDR2 YYNGEE. The V end was cut by 4 bases, the J end by 10 bases, with 18 bases between. The CDR3 extends over 15 amino acids. The CDR3 region is CASSRGRPGVSPLHF. CDR3 DNA: TGTGCCAGCAGCAGAGGACGGCCTGGGGTATCACCCCTCCACTTT.

This clonotype has only a few counts. V usage is TRBV7-2 and J usage is TRBJ2-1; 7 nucleotides align to TRBD2. Unmatched junction bases numbered 8, after V lost 1 base and J lost 8 bases. The CDR3 extends over 15 amino acids. Germline CDR1 is SGHTA and CDR2 is FQGNSA. The CDR3 nucleotides are TGTGCCAGCAGCTTAGAAGGGGCGGGAGCTGATGAGCAGTTCTTC. Translation: CASSLEGAGADEQFF.

This clonotype was detected ten times or more. The V call is TRBV7-2, the J call TRBJ1-1; D is perhaps TRBD1 (6 bases). Trimming removed 5 bases at V and 4 bases at J, with 17 bases between. The CDR3 spans 15 residues. Germline CDR1 and CDR2: SGHTA and FQGNSA. The CDR3 loop reads CASSPRQVLSTEAFF. CDR3 bases: TGTGCCAGCAGCCCGCGACAGGTCTTGAGCACTGAAGCTTTCTTT.

Concerning this clonotype itself: One end of the junction does not line up with germline, which may come from a read error. The chain carries TRBV20-1 and TRBJ2-7; D ambiguous. Germline V gene data show CDR1 as DFQATT and CDR2 as SNEGSKA (reference sequence). This CDR3 region has 13 residues. The CDR3 bases are TGCAGTGCTAGAGACTCAGACCTCTACCAGCAGTACTTC. It codes for CSARDSDLYQQYF.

The V call is TRBV24-1, the J call TRBJ2-3; TRBD1 matches at 10 bases. The germline CDR1 and CDR2 sequences are KGHDR and SFDVKD. This CDR3 is built from 18 residues. The junction had 14 bases not matched to a gene; V was cut back by 4 bases and J by 5 bases. The CDR3 DNA reads TGTGCCACCAGTGACCCCACCCAAAGACAGGGGGCTATAGATACGCAGTATTTT. It encodes CATSDPTQRQGAIDTQYF.

This sequence joins TRBV28 and TRBJ2-7; 7 bases are shared with TRBD1. The germline V gene has CDR1 MDHEN and CDR2 SYDVKM. CDR3 length: 15 amino acids. The J segment lost 3 bases and the V segment lost 3 bases, leaving 8 bases of the junction unmatched. DNA for the CDR3: TGTGCCAGCAGTTTTACAGGGGCCACGATCTACGAGCAGTACTTC. It translates to CASSFTGATIYEQYF.

The genes are TRBV29-1 and TRBJ2-2; D unclear. Per the germline V gene, CDR1 is SQVTM and CDR2 is ANQGSEA. The CDR3 sequence is 12 residues long. The V gene lost 5 bases and the J gene lost 0 bases, with 4 bases spanning the gap. The CDR3 loop reads CSVRPNTGELFF. Written as DNA, the CDR3 is TGCAGCGTTCGTCCGAACACCGGGGAGCTGTTTTTT.

This clonotype has only a few counts. J is TRBJ2-3 and V is TRBV9, with 11 positions matching TRBD2. V gave up 6 bases and J gave up 0 bases; unmatched junction bases: 6. Germline loops: CDR1 SGDLS, CDR2 YYNGEE. This CDR3 comprises 16 residues. The CDR3, as DNA: TGTGCCAGCAACGATCTAGCGGGAGGTAGCACAGATACGCAGTATTTT. The encoded protein is CASNDLAGGSTDTQYF.

This clonotype occurred a few times. The chain joins TRBV5-1 to TRBJ2-1, with 7 positions matching TRBD2. With V trimmed by 0 bases and J by 3 bases, 3 bases remained unmatched. The CDR3 contains 15 residues. CDR1 and CDR2 (germline): SGHRS, YFSETQ. This CDR3 reads CASSLAAGIYNEQFF. The DNA of the CDR3 is TGCGCCAGCAGCTTGGCAGCGGGAATCTACAATGAGCAGTTCTTC.

This clonotype was found many times. The J gene is TRBJ2-1, the V gene TRBV20-1; tentatively, D is TRBD2 (6 bases). The ends were cut back, 0 bases at V and 3 bases at J, with 12 bases in the middle. The CDR3 covers 15 residues. Per the germline V gene, CDR1 is DFQATT and CDR2 is SNEGSKA (reference sequence). CDR3 sequence: CSAREEREYYNEQFF. The CDR3 DNA reads TGCAGTGCTAGAGAAGAACGGGAGTACTACAATGAGCAGTTCTTC.

This clonotype was counted a single time. The V call is TRBV3-1, the J call TRBJ1-6; D unresolved. Between the trimmed V and J ends, which lost 4 bases and 9 bases, there was a span of 13 bases. The length of the CDR3 is 14 residues. Germline lookup yields CDR1 LGHDT and CDR2 YNNKEL (reference sequence). CDR3 region: CASSPGGQSSPLHF. CDR3 sequence (DNA): TGTGCCAGCAGCCCTGGCGGGCAAAGTTCACCCCTCCACTTT.

This clonotype was seen ten or more times. This chain joins TRBV20-1 and TRBJ2-3; tentatively, D is TRBD2 (5 bases). The germline V gene has CDR1 DFQATT and CDR2 SNEGSKA (reference sequence). With 6 bases removed from V and 6 bases from J, the gap between germline ends came to 16 bases. The CDR3 is 13 residues long. CDR3 DNA sequence: TGCAGTGCCAACCAACTAGTTTTGGATACGCAGTATTTT. Its protein is CSANQLVLDTQYF.

The genes are TRBV11-2 and TRBJ1-5; TRBD1 aligns across 11 bases. J lost 3 bases, V lost 6 bases, and 13 bases had no gene match. This CDR3 comprises 18 residues. CDR1 is SGHAT, CDR2 FQNNGV, per germline. As DNA, the CDR3 is TGTGCCAGCAGAACCGGGACAGGGGGAACCCTCTACAATCAGCCCCAGCATTTT. This encodes CASRTGTGGTLYNQPQHF.

The chain has TRBV29-1 and TRBJ2-1; D gene uncertain. There are 11 residues in the CDR3. Trimming removed 6 bases from V and 8 bases from J, with 11 bases in between. Germline V CDR1 and CDR2: SQVTM, ANQGSEA. The CDR3, as DNA: TGCAGCGTCTCAAGAGTCGATGAGCAGTTCTTC. This codes for CSVSRVDEQFF.

This clonotype was detected many times. The conserved phenylalanine or tryptophan is not found at the CDR3 terminus, so this likely reflects a read error. It is unclear where the CDR3 begins or ends on the DNA, so no DNA is shown, and the CDR3 is as TCRdb lists it. The V gene is TRBV5-6, the J gene TRBJ2-5; no DNA check was done on the table's D call, TRBD2. Inclusive of both ends, the CDR3 amounts to 10 amino acids. Germline CDR1 is SGHDT and CDR2 is YYEEEE. CDR3 amino acids: CASSLGLGVI.

There are a few counts of this clonotype. V and J are TRBV6-1 and TRBJ1-4; D gene ambiguous. Trimming took off 6 bases at V and 7 bases at J, with 12 bases between the two ends. Germline V gene data show CDR1 as MNHNS and CDR2 as SASEGT. The CDR3 spans 13 residues. CDR3 amino acids: CASRVDMREKLFF. The CDR3 region has the DNA TGTGCCAGCAGAGTTGACATGCGTGAAAAACTGTTTTTT.

This clonotype showed up just a few times. The rearrangement uses TRBV4-2 and TRBJ2-7, with TRBD2 identical over 7 bases. Germline CDR1 LGHNA, CDR2 YNFKEQ. Trimming at V came to 8 bases and at J to 2 bases, leaving 12 bases not matched to a gene. The CDR3 covers 15 residues. The CDR3 nucleotides are TGTGCCAGCGAAGATGTCGGGGGGAGAACCTACGAGCAGTACTTC. The encoded protein is CASEDVGGRTYEQYF.

The CDR3 spells CASSYGTGELRNTEAFF. Here the CDR3 DNA reads TGTGCCAGCAGTTACGGGACAGGGGAGCTTCGGAACACTGAAGCTTTCTTT. The rearrangement links TRBV6-5 to TRBJ1-1; 10 nucleotides agree with TRBD1. The V gene's germline CDR1 is MNHEY and CDR2 SVGAGI. J gave up 1 base and V 2 bases, and 7 bases lay outside the gene matches. This CDR3 region has 17 residues.

Ten or more counts support this clonotype. The V gene is TRBV29-1, the J gene TRBJ2-1; 9 bases match TRBD2. Germline V gives CDR1 SQVTM, CDR2 ANQGSEA. The CDR3 length is 15 residues. The ends lost 4 bases at V and 8 bases at J; junction bases unmatched: 12. CDR3: CSVAASGIRGHEQFF. The CDR3, as DNA: TGCAGCGTTGCGGCTAGCGGGATTCGGGGCCATGAGCAGTTCTTC.

The sample holds many counts of this clonotype. The chain links TRBV18 to TRBJ2-1; TRBD2 agrees at 11 bases. J gave up 4 bases and V 1 base, and 9 bases lay outside the gene matches. The germline CDR1 and CDR2 sequences are KGHSH and LQKENI. CDR3 length: 18 residues. The CDR3 region is CASSPLPYGTSGYNEQFF. DNA for the CDR3: TGTGCCAGCTCACCACTCCCATACGGGACTAGCGGTTACAATGAGCAGTTCTTC.